This TCR beta chain is drawn from a study of beta chain features in type 1 diabetes. As every portion of the isolated RNA was reverse transcribed, the sequencing read expressed TCRB transcripts. Sequencing was performed with immunoSEQ multiplex PCR; in TCRdb, only in-frame clones are kept and a portion is missing. The profile shows about half a million clones, approximately 31% of them singletons. This clone was seen only a few times. No antigen is known for it. The V gene lost 0 bases and the J gene lost 0 bases, with 16 bases spanning the gap. CDR1 and CDR2 from the germline V gene are GTSNPN and SVGIG (reference sequence). The CDR3 spans 17 residues. Study-wide points: With patients and controls alike, PCR might favor shorter templates to an equal degree.

Input material: naive CD4+ T cells from blood. The source of this sequence is a young man in good health. The gene calls are TRBV30 and TRBJ2-3, with D tentatively TRBD1 or TRBD2 (5 bases each). CDR3 sequence: CAWSVRGKTSSTDTQYF. In DNA, the CDR3 is TGTGCCTGGAGTGTACGGGGCAAGACCTCTAGCACAGATACGCAGTATTTT.